This is a list of T cell receptor beta chains from one sample in a study of blood T cell repertoires in COVID-19. Generated by immunoSEQ multiplex PCR, the TCRdb table keeps only in-frame clones and is missing some. The sample consists of about 180,000 clones, approximately 85% of them appearing once. Specimen: PBMCs or T cells enriched from blood (not recorded which). Source of these receptors: a man aged 40-49 years who had recovered from COVID-19. Each CDR3 is given with its conserved first and last residue. Each record gives: D gene, V gene, J gene, clone size, CDR3 protein, CDR3 DNA. The D gene is left open where the match is weak. Rows give clone size only sometimes, using once, few, many, or a class for an expanded clone.

NA	TRBV28	TRBJ2-3	NA	CASSLAVRASFTDTQYF	TGTGCCAGCAGTTTAGCGGTTCGCGCAAGCTTTACAGATACGCAGTATTTT
TRBD2	TRBV7-9	TRBJ2-5	once	CASTRSVSGRVETQYF	TGTGCCAGCACCCGTTCGGTGAGCGGGAGGGTAGAGACCCAGTACTTC
NA	TRBV5-1	TRBJ1-2	NA	CASSFGTGSAQTGYTF	TGCGCCAGCAGCTTCGGCACGGGGAGCGCCCAGACTGGCTACACCTTC
NA	TRBV2	TRBJ1-2	NA	CASSEAKYGYTF	TGTGCCAGCAGTGAAGCCAAATATGGCTACACCTTC
NA	TRBV5-1	TRBJ1-4	NA	CASSGGVGEKLFF	TGCGCCAGCAGTGGGGGGGTTGGTGAAAAACTGTTTTTT
NA	TRBV5-1	TRBJ1-2	NA	CASTRGVKDYGYTF	TGCGCCAGCACCCGAGGAGTGAAGGACTATGGCTACACCTTC
TRBD2	TRBV5-1	TRBJ2-1	once	CASSLAETSGSPKQFF	TGCGCCAGCAGCTTGGCCGAGACTAGCGGGAGCCCCAAGCAGTTCTTC
TRBD1	TRBV18	TRBJ1-3	NA	CASSPRQGDTIYF	TGTGCCAGCTCACCACGACAGGGAGACACCATATATTTT
NA	TRBV5-1	TRBJ1-6	NA	CASSLLGHANSPLHF	TGCGCCAGCAGCTTGTTGGGCCATGCAAATTCACCCCTCCACTTT
TRBD1	TRBV29-1	TRBJ1-5	NA	CSAGTGGGQPQHF	TGCAGCGCCGGGACAGGGGGAGGTCAGCCCCAGCATTTT
NA	TRBV24-1	TRBJ1-1	NA	CATRKGGLNTEAFF	TGTGCCACGAGAAAAGGAGGCCTGAACACTGAAGCTTTCTTT
TRBD1	TRBV7-8	TRBJ1-4	NA	CASSFGRGNEKLFF	TGTGCCAGCAGCTTTGGCAGGGGGAATGAAAAACTGTTTTTT
TRBD1	TRBV11-2	TRBJ1-2	NA	CASSAISGQGLRGYTF	TGTGCCAGCAGCGCGATCTCGGGACAGGGGCTTCGGGGCTACACCTTC
NA	TRBV25-1	TRBJ1-6	NA	CASRILVRTLTRGSPLHF	TGTGCCAGCCGAATTCTGGTGAGGACTCTCACTCGGGGTTCACCCCTCCACTTT
TRBD1	TRBV2	TRBJ1-6	NA	CASSGDRDSPLHF	TGTGCCAGCAGTGGAGACAGGGATTCACCCCTCCACTTT
TRBD1	TRBV7-9	TRBJ2-3	NA	CASSRDRGLVTDTQYF	TGTGCCAGCAGCCGGGACAGGGGGTTGGTCACAGATACGCAGTATTTT
NA	TRBV10-3	TRBJ1-1	NA	CAITQNSRNTEAFF	TGTGCCATCACCCAGAACTCTAGGAACACTGAAGCTTTCTTT
NA	TRBV10-1	TRBJ2-7	NA	CASARSSYEQYF	TGCGCCAGCGCGCGGTCGTCCTACGAGCAGTACTTC
NA	TRBV5-1	TRBJ1-1	NA	CASSLGSERTEAFF	TGCGCCAGCAGCCTCGGGTCGGAGAGGACTGAAGCTTTCTTT
NA	TRBV19	TRBJ1-1	NA	CASSDPGEGSTEAFF	TGTGCCAGTAGTGACCCGGGGGAGGGGAGCACTGAAGCTTTCTTT
NA	TRBV3-1/TRBV3-2	TRBJ2-1	NA	CASSQYGTALYNEQFF	TGTGCCAGCAGCCAATATGGCACAGCTCTCTACAATGAGCAGTTCTTC
TRBD1	TRBV12-5	TRBJ1-2	NA	CASGLATGVGGYTF	TGTGCTAGTGGTTTGGCCACAGGGGTGGGTGGCTACACCTTC
TRBD2	TRBV19	TRBJ2-3	NA	CASSTGVGTSIDTQYF	TGTGCCAGTAGTACGGGGGTGGGGACTAGCATAGATACGCAGTATTTT
TRBD1	TRBV7-3	TRBJ1-2	NA	CASSQETGLGYTF	TGTGCCAGCAGCCAAGAGACAGGGCTCGGCTACACCTTC
TRBD2	TRBV6-5	TRBJ2-3	NA	CASGLAGGGTDTQYF	TGTGCCAGCGGACTAGCGGGAGGCGGCACAGATACGCAGTATTTT
TRBD1	TRBV24-1	TRBJ2-2	NA	CATSDPGTGGTGELFF	TGTGCCACCAGTGACCCCGGGACAGGCGGCACCGGGGAGCTGTTTTTT
NA	TRBV12-3/TRBV12-4	TRBJ2-4	NA	CASSGRVKNIQYF	TGTGCCAGCAGTGGCAGGGTCAAAAACATTCAGTACTTC
NA	TRBV6-6	TRBJ1-1	few	CASSYLSEDTEAFF	TGTGCCAGCAGTTACTTGTCCGAGGACACTGAAGCTTTCTTT
NA	TRBV6-5	TRBJ2-7	few	CASSYAGLSYEQYF	TGTGCCAGCAGTTACGCGGGACTCTCCTACGAGCAGTACTTC
NA	TRBV9	TRBJ1-6	NA	CASSTKSGDSPLHF	TGTGCCAGCAGCACAAAGTCAGGGGATTCACCCCTCCACTTT
NA	TRBV10-3	TRBJ1-5	NA	CAISDEAINQPQHF	TGTGCCATCAGTGATGAGGCGATCAATCAGCCCCAGCATTTT
TRBD1	TRBV28	TRBJ1-2	NA	CASRGGQGAPYGYTF	TGTGCCAGCAGAGGGGGACAGGGGGCCCCATATGGCTACACCTTC
NA	TRBV27	TRBJ2-1	NA	CASSSVLLSSSFF	TGTGCCAGCAGTTCCGTTCTATTGAGTAGTTCTTTCTTC
TRBD1	TRBV7-3	TRBJ2-1	NA	CASSSGRGSEQFF	TGTGCCAGCAGCTCTGGCAGGGGGAGTGAGCAGTTCTTC
TRBD1	TRBV7-9	TRBJ2-7	many	CASSLDRGKSYEQYF	TGTGCCAGCAGCTTAGACAGGGGAAAATCCTACGAGCAGTACTTC
TRBD1	TRBV5-4	TRBJ2-2	NA	CASSYRGRDTGELFF	TGTGCCAGCAGCTACAGGGGGCGCGACACCGGGGAGCTGTTTTTT
NA	TRBV7-9	TRBJ2-7	NA	CASSLSSGEQYF	TGTGCCAGCAGCTTATCGAGCGGCGAGCAGTACTTC
NA	TRBV11-2	TRBJ2-7	few	CASSLGEGVQQYF	TGTGCCAGCAGCTTAGGGGAGGGGGTCCAGCAGTACTTC
TRBD2	TRBV5-5	TRBJ2-1	NA	CASSRGEGLYNEQFF	TGTGCCAGCAGCCGTGGGGAGGGACTTTACAATGAGCAGTTCTTC
TRBD1	TRBV9	TRBJ1-4	NA	CASSTGDQGEKLFF	TGTGCCAGCAGCACAGGGGACCAAGGGGAAAAACTGTTTTTT
NA	TRBV7-9	TRBJ2-2	NA	CATQEGGELFF	TGTGCCACCCAGGAGGGCGGGGAGCTGTTTTTT
NA	TRBV12-3/TRBV12-4	TRBJ1-1	NA	CASSFSRGEAFF	TGTGCCAGCAGTTTCTCGCGCGGAGAGGCTTTCTTT
NA	TRBV19	TRBJ1-2	once	CASSPTILNTNYGYTF	TGTGCCAGTAGTCCAACAATCCTCAACACTAACTATGGCTACACCTTC
NA	TRBV6-5	TRBJ1-2	NA	CASRGSLNYGYTF	TGTGCCAGCAGGGGCAGTTTAAACTATGGCTACACCTTC
NA	TRBV2	TRBJ2-7	NA	CASSGGVYPYEQYF	TGTGCCAGCAGTGGGGGGGTCTATCCCTACGAGCAGTACTTC
NA	TRBV15	TRBJ2-1	NA	CATGWAYNEQFF	TGTGCCACCGGTTGGGCGTACAATGAGCAGTTCTTC
NA	TRBV28	TRBJ1-1	NA	CASSWARITEAFF	TGTGCCAGCTCATGGGCCAGGATCACTGAAGCTTTCTTT
TRBD1	TRBV24-1	TRBJ2-1	NA	CATGGPGDRGFYEQFF	TGTGCCACCGGGGGCCCTGGGGACAGGGGGTTCTATGAGCAGTTCTTC
NA	TRBV19	TRBJ1-5	NA	CASSIPKGGMGNQPQHF	TGTGCCAGTAGTATCCCCAAGGGAGGCATGGGCAATCAGCCCCAGCATTTT
TRBD1	TRBV18	TRBJ1-2	NA	CASSPEGAPNYGYTF	TGTGCCAGCTCACCAGAGGGGGCCCCTAACTATGGCTACACCTTC
TRBD2	TRBV6-5	TRBJ2-2	NA	CASSYSGLGPTGELFF	TGTGCCAGCAGTTACTCCGGACTAGGGCCGACCGGGGAGCTGTTTTTT
TRBD2	TRBV19	TRBJ2-1	NA	CASKPLAGSYNEQFF	TGTGCCAGTAAACCCCTAGCGGGCTCCTACAATGAGCAGTTCTTC
NA	TRBV5-6	TRBJ2-5	once	CASSPEAALYQETQYF	TGTGCCAGCAGCCCGGAGGCAGCCCTGTACCAAGAGACCCAGTACTTC